Sequencing of this T cell receptor (beta chain) was carried out in a study of T cell repertoires in cytomegalovirus infection. Overall study findings and caveats: CMV-specific TCR beta clonotypes restricted by HLA-C were the ones dominating the ex vivo response.

The CDR3 is 14 amino acids. Germline-derived CDR1 and CDR2 are SGHAT and FQDESV (reference sequence). Trimming shortened V by 7 bases and J by 3 bases, and 12 bases separated the two germline ends. In this sample, this clonotype turned up many times. Its antigen is not identified. TCRdb redid the calling of the reads with MiXCR, one entry per CDR3 protein. The sample holds 300,000 to 400,000 distinct CDR3 sequences, 15% to 20% seen once. Sequencing used PBMCs. V and J are TRBV11-1 and TRBJ2-2; the D gene is possibly TRBD1 (5 bases). This TCR derives from a human donor in good health (CMV status not recorded). Some clones in this sample may be carry-over from other donors' samples. The DNA for the CDR3 is TGTGCCAGCAACCGCGGACATTACACCGGGGAGCTGTTTTTT. As protein: CASNRGHYTGELFF.